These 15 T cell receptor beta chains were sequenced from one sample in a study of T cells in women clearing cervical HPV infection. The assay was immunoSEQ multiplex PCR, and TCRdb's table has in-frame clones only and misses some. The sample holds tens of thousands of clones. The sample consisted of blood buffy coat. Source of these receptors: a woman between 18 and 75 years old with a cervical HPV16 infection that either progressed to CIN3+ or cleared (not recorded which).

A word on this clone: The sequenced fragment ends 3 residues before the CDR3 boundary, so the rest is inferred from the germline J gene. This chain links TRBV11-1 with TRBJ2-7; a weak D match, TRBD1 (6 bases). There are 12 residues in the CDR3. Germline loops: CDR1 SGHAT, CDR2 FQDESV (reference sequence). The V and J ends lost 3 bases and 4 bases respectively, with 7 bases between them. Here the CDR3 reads CASSFQGYEQYF. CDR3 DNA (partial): TGTGCCAGCAGCTTCCAGGGGTACGAG.

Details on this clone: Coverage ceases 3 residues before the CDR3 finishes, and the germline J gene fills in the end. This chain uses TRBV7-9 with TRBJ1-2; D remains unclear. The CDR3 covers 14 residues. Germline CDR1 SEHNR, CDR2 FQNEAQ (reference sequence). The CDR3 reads CASSRVSDPVGYTF. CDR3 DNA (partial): TGTGCCAGCAGCCGAGTCAGCGACCCGGTGGGC.

Partial CDR3 DNA: TGTGCCAGCAAAGGACAGGGATACTCTGGGGCCAACGTA. It translates to CASKGQGYSGANV. The CDR3, in full, reads CASKGQGYSGANVLFF. V is TRBV2 and J is TRBJ1-4; 8 nucleotides match TRBD1. The read stops 3 residues short of the end of the CDR3; the missing end is completed from the germline J gene. Germline CDR1 reads SNHLY; CDR2 reads FYNNEI. This CDR3 region has 16 residues. The whole variable domain, remainder taken from reference TRBV2 and TRBJ1-4, is EPEVTQTPSHQVTQMGQEVILRCVPISNHLYFYWYRQILGQKVEFLVSFYNNEISEKSEIFDDQFSVERPDGSNFTLKIRSTKLEDSAMYFCASKGQGYSGANVLFFGSGTQLSVL.

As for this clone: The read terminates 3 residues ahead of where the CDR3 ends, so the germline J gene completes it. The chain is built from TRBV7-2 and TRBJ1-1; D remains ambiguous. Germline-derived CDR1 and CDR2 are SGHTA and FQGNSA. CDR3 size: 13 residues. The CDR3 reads CASSLSSRGGAFF. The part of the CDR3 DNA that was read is TGTGCCAGCAGCTTATCTTCCCGGGGTGGT.

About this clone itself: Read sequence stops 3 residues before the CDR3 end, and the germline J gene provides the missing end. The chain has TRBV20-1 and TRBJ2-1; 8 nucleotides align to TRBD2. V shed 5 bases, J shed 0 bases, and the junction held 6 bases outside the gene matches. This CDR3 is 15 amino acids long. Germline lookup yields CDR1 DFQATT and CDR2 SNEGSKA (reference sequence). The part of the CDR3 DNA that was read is TGCAGTGCTCACCGCGGGAGGAGCTCCTACAATGAG. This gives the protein CSAHRGRSSYNE. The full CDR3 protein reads CSAHRGRSSYNEQFF.

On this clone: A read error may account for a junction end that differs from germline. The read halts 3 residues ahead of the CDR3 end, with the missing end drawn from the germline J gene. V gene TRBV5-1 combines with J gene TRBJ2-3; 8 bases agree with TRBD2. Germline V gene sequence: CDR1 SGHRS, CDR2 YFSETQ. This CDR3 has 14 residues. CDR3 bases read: TGCGCCAGCAGCCCAAGGACTAGCACATATACG. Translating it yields CASSPRTSTYT. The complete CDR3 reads CASSPRTSTYTQYF.

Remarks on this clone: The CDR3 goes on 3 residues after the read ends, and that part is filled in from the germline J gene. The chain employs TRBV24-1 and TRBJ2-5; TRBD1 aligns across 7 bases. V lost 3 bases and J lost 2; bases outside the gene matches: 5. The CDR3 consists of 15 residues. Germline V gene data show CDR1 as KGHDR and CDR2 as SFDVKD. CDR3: CATSDQRQGQETQYF. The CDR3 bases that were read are TGTGCCACCAGTGATCAGAGACAGGGTCAAGAGACC.

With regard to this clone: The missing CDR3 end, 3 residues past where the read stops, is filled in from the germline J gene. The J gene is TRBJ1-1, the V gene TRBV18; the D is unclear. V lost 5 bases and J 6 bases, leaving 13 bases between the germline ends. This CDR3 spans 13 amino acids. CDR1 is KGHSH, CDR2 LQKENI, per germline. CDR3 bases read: TGTGCCAGCTCATTACGGACTGAGGCTGAA. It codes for CASSLRTEAE. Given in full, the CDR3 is CASSLRTEAEAFF. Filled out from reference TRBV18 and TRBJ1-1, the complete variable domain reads NAGVMQNPRHLVRRRGQEARLRCSPMKGHSHVYWYRQLPEEGLKFMVYLQKENIIDESGMPKERFSAEFPKEGPSILRIQQVVRGDSAAYFCASSLRTEAEAFFGQGTRLTVV.

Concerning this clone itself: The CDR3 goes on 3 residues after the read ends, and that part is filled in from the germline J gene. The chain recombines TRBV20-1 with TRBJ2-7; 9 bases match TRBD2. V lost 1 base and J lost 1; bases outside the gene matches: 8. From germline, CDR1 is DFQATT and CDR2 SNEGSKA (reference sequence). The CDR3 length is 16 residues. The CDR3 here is CSARGGLAGLSYEQYF. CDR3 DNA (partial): TGCAGTGCTAGAGGTGGGCTAGCGGGACTTTCCTACGAG.

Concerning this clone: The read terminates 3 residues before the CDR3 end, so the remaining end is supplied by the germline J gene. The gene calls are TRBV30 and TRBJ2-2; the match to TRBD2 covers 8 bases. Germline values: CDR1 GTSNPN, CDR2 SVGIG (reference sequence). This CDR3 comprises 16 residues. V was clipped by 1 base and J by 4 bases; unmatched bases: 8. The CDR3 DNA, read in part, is TGTGCCTGGAGTGGTTCGGGAGGGGCATTCACCGGGGAG. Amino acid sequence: CAWSGSGGAFTGE. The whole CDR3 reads CAWSGSGGAFTGELFF.

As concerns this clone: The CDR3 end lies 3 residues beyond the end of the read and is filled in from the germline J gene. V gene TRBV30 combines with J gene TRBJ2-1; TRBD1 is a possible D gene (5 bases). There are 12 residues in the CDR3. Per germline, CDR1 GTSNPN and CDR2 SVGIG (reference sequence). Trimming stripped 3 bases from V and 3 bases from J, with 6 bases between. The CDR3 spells CAWRDIYNEQFF. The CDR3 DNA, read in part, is TGTGCCTGGAGGGACATCTACAATGAG.

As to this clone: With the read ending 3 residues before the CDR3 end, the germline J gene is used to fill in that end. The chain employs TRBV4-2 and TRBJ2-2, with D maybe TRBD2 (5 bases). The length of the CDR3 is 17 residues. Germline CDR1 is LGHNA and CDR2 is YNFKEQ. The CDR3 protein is CASSPLSGAAGDSPLFF. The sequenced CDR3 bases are TGTGCCAGCAGCCCTTTATCGGGCGCGGCCGGGGATTCACCG.

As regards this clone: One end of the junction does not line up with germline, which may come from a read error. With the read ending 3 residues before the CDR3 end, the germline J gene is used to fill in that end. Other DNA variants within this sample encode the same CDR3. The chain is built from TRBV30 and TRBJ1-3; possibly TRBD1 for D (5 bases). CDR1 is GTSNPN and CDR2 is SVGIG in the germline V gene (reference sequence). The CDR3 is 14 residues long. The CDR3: CAWGEGPSGNTIYF. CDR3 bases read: TGTGCCTGGGGGGAGGGGCCCTCTGGAAACACA.

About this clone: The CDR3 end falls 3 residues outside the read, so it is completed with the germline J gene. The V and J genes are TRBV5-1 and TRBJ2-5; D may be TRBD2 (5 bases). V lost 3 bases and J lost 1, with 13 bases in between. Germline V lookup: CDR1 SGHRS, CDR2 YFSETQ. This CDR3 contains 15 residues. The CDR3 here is CASSSPGSAQETQYF. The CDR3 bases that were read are TGCGCCAGCAGCTCCCCGGGTAGCGCCCAAGAGACC. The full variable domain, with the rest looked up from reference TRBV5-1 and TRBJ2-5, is KAGVTQTPRYLIKTRGQQVTLSCSPISGHRSVSWYQQTPGQGLQFLFEYFSETQRNKGNFPGRFSGRQFSNSRSEMNVSTLELGDSALYLCASSSPGSAQETQYFGPGTRLLVL.

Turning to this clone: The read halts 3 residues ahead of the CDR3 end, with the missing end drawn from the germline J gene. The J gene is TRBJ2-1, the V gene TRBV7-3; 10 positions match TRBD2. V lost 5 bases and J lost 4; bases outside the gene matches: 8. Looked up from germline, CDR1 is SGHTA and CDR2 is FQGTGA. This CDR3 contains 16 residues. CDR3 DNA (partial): TGTGCCAGCAGCCGTTACGGGACTAGCGAGTACAATGAG. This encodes CASSRYGTSEYNE. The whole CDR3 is CASSRYGTSEYNEQFF.